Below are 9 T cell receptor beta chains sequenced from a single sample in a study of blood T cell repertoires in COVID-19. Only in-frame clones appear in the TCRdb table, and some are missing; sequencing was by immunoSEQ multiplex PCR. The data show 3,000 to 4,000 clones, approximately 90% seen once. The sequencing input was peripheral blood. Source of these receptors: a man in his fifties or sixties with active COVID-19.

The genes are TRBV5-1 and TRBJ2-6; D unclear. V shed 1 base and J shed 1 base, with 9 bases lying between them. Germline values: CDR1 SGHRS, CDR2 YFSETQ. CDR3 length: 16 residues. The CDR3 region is CASSLNRVSGANVLTF. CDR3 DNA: TGCGCCAGCAGCTTGAACAGAGTTTCTGGGGCCAACGTCCTGACTTTC. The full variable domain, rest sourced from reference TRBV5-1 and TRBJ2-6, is KAGVTQTPRYLIKTRGQQVTLSCSPISGHRSVSWYQQTPGQGLQFLFEYFSETQRNKGNFPGRFSGRQFSNSRSEMNVSTLELGDSALYLCASSLNRVSGANVLTFGAGSRLTVL.

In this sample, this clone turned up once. CDR3 region: CASRKQDSGELFF. In DNA, the CDR3 is TGTGCCAGCAGAAAACAGGACAGCGGGGAGCTGTTTTTT. The chain has TRBV5-6 and TRBJ2-2; D perhaps matches TRBD1 (6 bases). Germline V CDR1 and CDR2: SGHDT, YYEEEE. The CDR3 totals 13 residues. V was shortened by 5 bases and J by 7 bases, with 12 bases between the two germline ends.

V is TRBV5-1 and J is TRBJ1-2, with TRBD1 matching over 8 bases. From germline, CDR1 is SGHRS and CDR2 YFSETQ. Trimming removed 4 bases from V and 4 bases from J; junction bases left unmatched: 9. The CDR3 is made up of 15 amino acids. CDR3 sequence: CASSETGQGIYGYTF. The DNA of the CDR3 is TGCGCCAGCAGCGAAACCGGACAGGGAATCTATGGCTACACCTTC.

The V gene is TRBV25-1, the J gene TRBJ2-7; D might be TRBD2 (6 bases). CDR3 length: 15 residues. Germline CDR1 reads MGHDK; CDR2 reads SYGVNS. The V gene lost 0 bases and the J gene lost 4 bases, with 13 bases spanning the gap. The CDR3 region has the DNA TGTGCCAGCAGTGAATATGGGCGGGATGCTTACGAGCAGTACTTC. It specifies CASSEYGRDAYEQYF.

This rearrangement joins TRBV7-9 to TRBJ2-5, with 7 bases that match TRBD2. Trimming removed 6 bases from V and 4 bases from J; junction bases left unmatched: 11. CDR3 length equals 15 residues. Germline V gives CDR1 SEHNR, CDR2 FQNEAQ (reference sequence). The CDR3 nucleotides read TGTGCCAGCAGACCTAAGTCAAGGGAGGGAGAGACCCAGTACTTC. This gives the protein CASRPKSREGETQYF. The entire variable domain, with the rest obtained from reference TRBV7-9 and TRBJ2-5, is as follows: DTGVSQNPRHKITKRGQNVTFRCDPISEHNRLYWYRQTLGQGPEFLTYFQNEAQLEKSRLLSDRFSAERPKGSFSTLEIQRTEQGDSAMYLCASRPKSREGETQYFGPGTRLLVL.

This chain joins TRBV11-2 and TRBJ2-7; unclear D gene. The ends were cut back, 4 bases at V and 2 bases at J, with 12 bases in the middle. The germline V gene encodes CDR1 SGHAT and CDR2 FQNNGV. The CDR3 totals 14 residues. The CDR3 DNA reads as TGTGCCAGCAGCTGGTCCGACAAAACCTACGAGCAGTACTTC. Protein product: CASSWSDKTYEQYF.

In nucleotides, the CDR3 is TGTGCCACCAGCAGAGATCGGGGGATCTACGAGCAGTACTTC. Translation gives CATSRDRGIYEQYF. The chain carries TRBV15 and TRBJ2-7, with a possible D match to TRBD2 (6 bases). This CDR3 is 14 amino acids long. Germline V CDR1 and CDR2: LNHNV, YYDKDF (reference sequence). V lost 0 bases and J 3 bases, leaving 9 bases between the germline ends. Variable domain in full (rest from reference TRBV15 and TRBJ2-7): DAMVIQNPRYQVTQFGKPVTLSCSQTLNHNVMYWYQQKSSQAPKLLFHYYDKDFNNEADTPDNFQSRRPNTSFCFLDIRSPGLGDTAMYLCATSRDRGIYEQYFGPGTRLTVT.

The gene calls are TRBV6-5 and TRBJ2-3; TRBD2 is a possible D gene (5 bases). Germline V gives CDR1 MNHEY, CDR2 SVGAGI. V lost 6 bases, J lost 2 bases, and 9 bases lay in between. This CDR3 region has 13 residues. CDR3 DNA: TGTGCCAGCAGCCGGACTCTCACAGATACGCAGTATTTT. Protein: CASSRTLTDTQYF.

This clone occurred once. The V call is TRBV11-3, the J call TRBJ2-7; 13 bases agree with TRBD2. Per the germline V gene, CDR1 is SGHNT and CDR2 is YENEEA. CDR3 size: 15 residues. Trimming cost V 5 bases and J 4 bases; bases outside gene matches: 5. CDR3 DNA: TGTGCCAGCAGCCAAGGACTAGCGGGAGTATACGAGCAGTACTTC. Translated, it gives CASSQGLAGVYEQYF.